The 19 T cell receptor beta chains listed next were all sequenced from one sample in a study of cytomegalovirus exposure and HLA in healthy donors. The PCR had 60 Vbeta and 13 Jbeta primers. Profiled with immunoSEQ multiplex PCR; TCRdb holds only in-frame clones, not every one. The table includes 100,000 to 150,000 clones, approximately 10% detected once. Source material: PBMCs. The source of these receptors is a woman aged 40 to 50 in good health and CMV-seropositive.

This clone was counted only a few times. V usage is TRBV15 and J usage is TRBJ1-2; perhaps TRBD1 as D (6 bases). The CDR3 loop spans 14 amino acids. V was pared by 1 base and J by 7 bases, with 13 bases between. Per germline, CDR1 LNHNV and CDR2 YYDKDF (reference sequence). The CDR3, as DNA: TGTGCCACCAGCAGAGGTCGAGGGGGTGGTGGCTACACCTTC. Translated: CATSRGRGGGGYTF.

The genes are TRBV6-4 and TRBJ2-1; 7 bases fit TRBD2. This CDR3 has 13 amino acids. V dropped 4 bases and J dropped 8; count of bases not matched to a gene: 5. Germline V gene sequence: CDR1 MRHNA, CDR2 SNTAGT. The CDR3 DNA reads TGTGCCAGCAGTGTAGAGCGGGGAGATGAGCAGTTCTTC. Translated: CASSVERGDEQFF.

This clone appeared a few times. The chain employs TRBV19 and TRBJ2-5; 12 nucleotides line up with TRBD2. Germline CDR1 and CDR2: LNHDA and SQIVND (reference sequence). The junction had 7 bases not matched to a gene; V was cut back by 3 bases and J by 2 bases. The CDR3 is 17 amino acids. The CDR3 region is CASSIRLAGASQETQYF. DNA of the CDR3: TGTGCCAGTAGTATCCGACTAGCGGGGGCCTCTCAAGAGACCCAGTACTTC.

The chain is built from TRBV5-1 and TRBJ2-7, with D hard to call. With 1 base removed from V and 3 bases from J, the gap between germline ends came to 8 bases. The CDR3 is made up of 13 amino acids. Germline V gene data show CDR1 as SGHRS and CDR2 as YFSETQ. Here the CDR3 DNA reads TGCGCCAGCAGCTTGAGCAACGGCTACGAGCAGTACTTC. Translated, it gives CASSLSNGYEQYF.

The V call is TRBV9, the J call TRBJ2-3, with 10 bases aligning to TRBD2. V trimming: 4 bases; J trimming: 0 bases; junction bases outside the gene matches: 2. In germline, CDR1 is SGDLS, CDR2 YYNGEE. The length of the CDR3 is 15 residues. CDR3 coding DNA: TGTGCCAGCAGCCTTAGCGGGGGGAGCACAGATACGCAGTATTTT. Translating it yields CASSLSGGSTDTQYF.

The sample holds a few counts of this clone. This sequence joins TRBV14 and TRBJ2-1; TRBD1 might be the D (5 bases). The V gene's germline CDR1 is SGHDN and CDR2 FVKESK. This CDR3 is 15 amino acids long. Deletions cut 0 bases from V and 1 base from J, with 7 bases between. This chain's CDR3 is CASSQEKGSYNEQFF. As DNA, the CDR3 is TGTGCCAGCAGCCAAGAAAAGGGGTCCTACAATGAGCAGTTCTTC.

CDR3 nucleotide sequence: TGTGCCAGCAGCCAATCCCGGGTTCTAAACACTGAAGCTTTCTTT. Protein product: CASSQSRVLNTEAFF. This chain uses TRBV11-2 with TRBJ1-1, with unresolved D. V lost 5 bases to trimming and J lost 2 bases, with 15 bases between them. This CDR3 region has 15 residues. In germline, CDR1 is SGHAT, CDR2 FQNNGV.

The J gene is TRBJ2-7, the V gene TRBV11-2; the D gene is possibly TRBD1 (5 bases). The CDR3 runs 13 residues. Germline V lookup: CDR1 SGHAT, CDR2 FQNNGV. The CDR3 region has the DNA TGTGCCAGCAGCTTAGATCATCGGCAGGGCCCCAGAGTC. It encodes CASSLDHRQGPRV.

In its sample, this clone was seen a few times. This sequence joins TRBV6-1 and TRBJ2-6; 7 nucleotides align to TRBD2. This CDR3 has 16 amino acids. The germline V gene has CDR1 MNHNS and CDR2 SASEGT. The trim removed 2 bases at V and 13 bases at J, leaving 14 bases unmatched. CDR3 protein: CASSEIVRGELGVLTF. The CDR3, as DNA: TGTGCCAGCAGTGAAATAGTCCGGGGGGAACTTGGTGTCCTGACTTTC.

Points on this clone: At the DNA level, this CDR3 is encoded by other sequences in the same sample as well. This chain joins TRBV15 and TRBJ2-5, with 9 bases aligning to TRBD1. Germline V CDR1 and CDR2: LNHNV, YYDKDF (reference sequence). CDR3 length: 18 amino acids. With V trimmed by 0 bases and J by 2 bases, 10 bases remained unmatched. CDR3 sequence reads: CATSRDRLRDRDQETQYF. The CDR3 nucleotides are TGTGCCACCAGCAGAGATCGCCTCAGGGACAGGGATCAAGAGACCCAGTACTTC.

In this sample, this clone turned up a few times. The CDR3 loop is CASSPLWDSNGYTF. The CDR3 DNA reads TGTGCCAGCAGTCCACTATGGGACTCCAATGGCTACACCTTC. The chain employs TRBV6-1 and TRBJ1-2, with TRBD1 as a possible D gene (5 bases). CDR1 and CDR2 from the germline V gene are MNHNS and SASEGT. The CDR3 loop spans 14 amino acids. Between the trimmed V and J ends, which lost 5 bases and 6 bases, there was a span of 16 bases.

The chain joins TRBV9 to TRBJ2-7; 10 bases are shared with TRBD2. The CDR3 length is 15 residues. The junction had 5 bases not matched to a gene; V was cut back by 3 bases and J by 2 bases. Germline V gene lookup returns CDR1 SGDLS and CDR2 YYNGEE. The CDR3 protein is CASSARTSGPYEQYF. In DNA, the CDR3 is TGTGCCAGCAGCGCGCGGACTAGCGGACCCTACGAGCAGTACTTC. Filled out from reference TRBV9 and TRBJ2-7, the complete variable domain reads DSGVTQTPKHLITATGQRVTLRCSPRSGDLSVYWYQQSLDQGLQFLIQYYNGEERAKGNILERFSAQQFPDLHSELNLSSLELGDSALYFCASSARTSGPYEQYFGPGTRLTVT.

The chain carries TRBV5-1 and TRBJ2-5; TRBD2 aligns across 11 bases. CDR1 is SGHRS, CDR2 YFSETQ, per germline. This CDR3 has 16 amino acids. V dropped 4 bases and J dropped 0; count of bases not matched to a gene: 5. This CDR3 reads CASSPGTSGYQETQYF. In DNA form, the CDR3 reads TGCGCCAGCAGCCCCGGGACTAGCGGTTACCAAGAGACCCAGTACTTC.

The chain uses TRBV6-5 and TRBJ2-7; D gene unclear. The CDR3 spans 15 residues. CDR1 is MNHEY, CDR2 SVGAGI, per germline. V dropped 7 bases and J dropped 5 bases, with 21 bases sitting between them. CDR3 DNA sequence: TGTGCCAGCACCCCGTGGAAAGGAGCGTCTAACGAGCAGTACTTC. Its translation: CASTPWKGASNEQYF.

The gene calls are TRBV13 and TRBJ2-2; 10 bases are a match to TRBD1. Germline V gene sequence: CDR1 PRHDT, CDR2 FYEKMQ (reference sequence). The CDR3 spans 16 residues. The trim removed 6 bases at V and 4 bases at J, leaving 8 bases unmatched. The CDR3 DNA is TGTGCCAGCAGGCCTGACAGGGGGCGGATCACCGGGGAGCTGTTTTTT. Encoded protein: CASRPDRGRITGELFF.

Only a few counts were recorded for this clone. The V gene is TRBV6-1, the J gene TRBJ2-7, with 11 nucleotides matching TRBD2. The germline gives CDR1 MNHNS, CDR2 SASEGT. This CDR3 has 15 amino acids. The V segment lost 7 bases and the J segment 7 bases; nucleotides outside the gene matches: 12. The CDR3 sequence: CASIVIAGGPGEQYF. The CDR3 DNA is TGTGCCAGCATAGTCATAGCGGGGGGGCCGGGGGAGCAGTACTTC.

The chain joins TRBV7-8 to TRBJ2-7, with D possibly being TRBD1 (7 bases). The CDR3 totals 13 residues. The V end lost 3 bases, the J end lost 6 bases, and 12 bases lay between the germline ends. Germline-derived CDR1 and CDR2 are SGHVS and FQNEAQ. CDR3 sequence: CASSLAGGFEQYF. The CDR3 DNA sequence: TGTGCCAGCAGCTTGGCAGGGGGGTTCGAGCAGTACTTC.

With respect to this clone: The conserved closing phenylalanine or tryptophan is absent in this CDR3, likely reflecting a read error. The DNA is omitted, as the CDR3 cannot be located on it reliably, and the CDR3 follows TCRdb's listing. CDR3 in amino acids: CARSYGGTEDFV. The chain has TRBV6-5 and TRBJ1-1. Germline CDR1 is MNHEY and CDR2 is SVGAGI. The CDR3 is 12 amino acids in total, end residues counted.

The chain carries TRBV7-3 and TRBJ1-5; D is perhaps TRBD1 (6 bases). V lost 1 base to trimming and J lost 7 bases, with 8 bases between them. The CDR3 consists of 13 residues. The germline V gene encodes CDR1 SGHTA and CDR2 FQGTGA. The CDR3: CASSLRQDQPQHF. The CDR3 bases are TGTGCCAGCAGCTTAAGACAGGACCAGCCCCAGCATTTT.